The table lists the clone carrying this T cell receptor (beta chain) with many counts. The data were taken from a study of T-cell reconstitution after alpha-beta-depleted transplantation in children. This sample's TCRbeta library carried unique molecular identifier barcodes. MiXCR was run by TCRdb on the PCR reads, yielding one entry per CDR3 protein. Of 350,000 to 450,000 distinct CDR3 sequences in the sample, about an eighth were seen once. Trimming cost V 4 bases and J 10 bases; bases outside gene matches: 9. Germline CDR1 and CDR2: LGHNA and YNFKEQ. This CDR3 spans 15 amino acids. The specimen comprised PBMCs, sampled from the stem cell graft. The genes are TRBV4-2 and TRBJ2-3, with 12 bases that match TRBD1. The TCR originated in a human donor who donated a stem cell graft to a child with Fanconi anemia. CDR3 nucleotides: TGTGCCAGCAGCCTCCGGGACAGGGGGCTTTCTGCGCAGTATTTT. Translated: CASSLRDRGLSAQYF.